Listed below are T cell receptor beta chains from one sample, sequenced in a study of PD-L1 blockade in urothelial cancer. Produced via immunoSEQ multiplex PCR; TCRdb's table is partial and in-frame only. Counted here are approximately 71,000 clones, 70% to 90% occurring once; the ten biggest clones make up approximately 3.2%. Sequenced material: PBMCs, taken around atezolizumab (anti-PD-L1) treatment. These receptors originate from a man between 60 and 75 years old with urothelial cancer. The CDR3 runs from the conserved cysteine through the conserved F or W. Fields, in order: D gene, J gene, clone size, V gene, CDR3 DNA, CDR3 protein. A D gene is named only where the DNA matches it firmly. Size values are once, few and many counts, or a class for expanded clones, and some rows have none.

D gene: NA
J gene: TRBJ1-5
clone size: NA
V gene: TRBV19
CDR3 DNA: TGTGCCAGTAGTATCTTAGCAACCACTAATCAGCCCCAGCATTTT
CDR3 protein: CASSILATTNQPQHF

D gene: NA
J gene: TRBJ2-6
clone size: once
V gene: TRBV2
CDR3 DNA: TGTGCCAGGGGGCTGTCTGGGGCCAACGTCCTGACTTTC
CDR3 protein: CARGLSGANVLTF

D gene: TRBD2
J gene: TRBJ2-7
clone size: NA
V gene: TRBV4-1
CDR3 DNA: TGCGCCAGCAGCCAAGTCAGTAGAGCGGGAGTTGGGAACGAGCAGTACTTC
CDR3 protein: CASSQVSRAGVGNEQYF

D gene: TRBD1
J gene: TRBJ1-2
clone size: few
V gene: TRBV28
CDR3 DNA: TGTGCCAGCATTAAAACCGGGACAGGGGGTTTCGGCTACACCTTC
CDR3 protein: CASIKTGTGGFGYTF

D gene: TRBD2
J gene: TRBJ2-7
clone size: NA
V gene: TRBV10-2
CDR3 DNA: TGCGCCAGCAGTGAGCTAAGGCTAGCGGGAGGCGAGCAGTACTTC
CDR3 protein: CASSELRLAGGEQYF

D gene: NA
J gene: TRBJ2-5
clone size: NA
V gene: TRBV11-2
CDR3 DNA: TGTGCCAGCAGCTTAGATTCCGGGGAAGAGACCCAGTACTTC
CDR3 protein: CASSLDSGEETQYF

D gene: NA
J gene: TRBJ2-3
clone size: NA
V gene: TRBV5-4
CDR3 DNA: TGTGCCAGCAGCTTGCAACAAACAGATACGCAGTATTTT
CDR3 protein: CASSLQQTDTQYF

D gene: NA
J gene: TRBJ1-1
clone size: NA
V gene: TRBV28
CDR3 DNA: TGTGCCAGCAGTTTATCGCGGGCCTCGAACACTGAAGCTTTCTTT
CDR3 protein: CASSLSRASNTEAFF

D gene: TRBD2
J gene: TRBJ2-5
clone size: NA
V gene: TRBV4-1
CDR3 DNA: TGCGCCAGCAGCCTTGAGGGACTAGCGGGGGGGAAAGAGACCCAGTACTTC
CDR3 protein: CASSLEGLAGGKETQYF

D gene: NA
J gene: TRBJ2-2
clone size: few
V gene: TRBV30
CDR3 DNA: TGTGCCTGGAGTAGGTGGGGCAGGGGTGACACCGGGGAGCTGTTTTTT
CDR3 protein: CAWSRWGRGDTGELFF

D gene: NA
J gene: TRBJ1-1
clone size: few
V gene: TRBV7-2
CDR3 DNA: TGTGCCAGCAGCCCCAGGGAGAACACTGAAGCTTTCTTT
CDR3 protein: CASSPRENTEAFF

D gene: TRBD2
J gene: TRBJ2-1
clone size: once
V gene: TRBV9
CDR3 DNA: TGTGCCAGCAGCGTAGGGACTAGCGGGGTGAATGAGCAGTTCTTC
CDR3 protein: CASSVGTSGVNEQFF

D gene: NA
J gene: TRBJ1-1
clone size: NA
V gene: TRBV5-1
CDR3 DNA: TGCGCCAGCAGCTTGGCGGGGGGGGATTACGCTGAAGCTTTCTTT
CDR3 protein: CASSLAGGDYAEAFF

D gene: TRBD2
J gene: TRBJ2-7
clone size: once
V gene: TRBV6-1
CDR3 DNA: TGTGCCACCGAAGCGGGAGCGACCTACGAGCAGTACTTC
CDR3 protein: CATEAGATYEQYF

D gene: TRBD1
J gene: TRBJ2-5
clone size: NA
V gene: TRBV7-9
CDR3 DNA: TGTGCCAGCAGCTTAGCCCTCGGGACAGTCCAAGAGACCCAGTACTTC
CDR3 protein: CASSLALGTVQETQYF

D gene: NA
J gene: TRBJ1-2
clone size: NA
V gene: TRBV6-1
CDR3 DNA: TGTGCCAGCAGTGAGGGGGGCGGGGGTGGCTACACCTTC
CDR3 protein: CASSEGGGGGYTF

D gene: TRBD1
J gene: TRBJ1-2
clone size: few
V gene: TRBV30
CDR3 DNA: TGTGCCTGGACGAGACAGGGAAACTATGGCTACACCTTC
CDR3 protein: CAWTRQGNYGYTF

D gene: TRBD1
J gene: TRBJ2-2
clone size: NA
V gene: TRBV19
CDR3 DNA: TGTGCCAGTAGGGGCAGGGGGCGGGTCACCGGGGAGCTGTTTTTT
CDR3 protein: CASRGRGRVTGELFF

D gene: NA
J gene: TRBJ1-3
clone size: NA
V gene: TRBV6-5
CDR3 DNA: TGTGCCAGCAGTTACTCGACAGGTTCTGGAAACACCATATATTTT
CDR3 protein: CASSYSTGSGNTIYF

D gene: TRBD1
J gene: TRBJ1-6
clone size: few
V gene: TRBV4-1
CDR3 DNA: TGCGCCAGCAGCCAGACAGGGACGGGGGTGGAGGCCCTCCACTTT
CDR3 protein: CASSQTGTGVEALHF

D gene: NA
J gene: TRBJ1-1
clone size: NA
V gene: TRBV7-8
CDR3 DNA: TGTGCCAGCAGCCCCGGACAGTTGAACACTGAAGCTTTCTTT
CDR3 protein: CASSPGQLNTEAFF

D gene: NA
J gene: TRBJ2-3
clone size: NA
V gene: TRBV4-3
CDR3 DNA: TGCGCCAGCAGCCGCGAAGCTACAGATACGCAGTATTTT
CDR3 protein: CASSREATDTQYF

D gene: TRBD1
J gene: TRBJ2-7
clone size: NA
V gene: TRBV15
CDR3 DNA: TGTGCCACCAGCACGGGTAAGACAGGGACCGACGAGCAGTACTTC
CDR3 protein: CATSTGKTGTDEQYF

D gene: TRBD1
J gene: TRBJ1-1
clone size: NA
V gene: TRBV6-4
CDR3 DNA: TGTGCCAGCAGTGACCGCAGGGGGCGCACTGAAGCTTTCTTT
CDR3 protein: CASSDRRGRTEAFF

D gene: NA
J gene: TRBJ2-1
clone size: NA
V gene: TRBV7-3
CDR3 DNA: TGTGCCAGCAGCGCCCGCCAAGGGGCCTACAATGAGCAGTTCTTC
CDR3 protein: CASSARQGAYNEQFF

D gene: NA
J gene: TRBJ1-1
clone size: NA
V gene: TRBV7-8
CDR3 DNA: TGTGCCAGCAGCTTAGTGGGGCACCCGAGCTTATTGAACACTGAAGCTTTCTTT
CDR3 protein: CASSLVGHPSLLNTEAFF

D gene: NA
J gene: TRBJ2-3
clone size: NA
V gene: TRBV21-1
CDR3 DNA: TGTGCCAGCAGCAACGACTACTTATCCCTCACAGATACGCAGTATTTT
CDR3 protein: CASSNDYLSLTDTQYF

D gene: TRBD2
J gene: TRBJ2-1
clone size: NA
V gene: TRBV7-2
CDR3 DNA: TGTGCCAGCAGCTGGACTAGCGGGAGGATCTATGAGCAGTTCTTC
CDR3 protein: CASSWTSGRIYEQFF

D gene: NA
J gene: TRBJ2-1
clone size: NA
V gene: TRBV6-1
CDR3 DNA: TGTGCCAGCAGTGAGTATAGCAGGGGAATTTACAATGAGCAGTTCTTC
CDR3 protein: CASSEYSRGIYNEQFF

D gene: TRBD1
J gene: TRBJ2-5
clone size: NA
V gene: TRBV23-1
CDR3 DNA: TGCGCCAGCAGTCACTCCGACAGGGAGCGGCAAGAGACCCAGTACTTC
CDR3 protein: CASSHSDRERQETQYF

D gene: TRBD1
J gene: TRBJ2-7
clone size: NA
V gene: TRBV5-1
CDR3 DNA: TGCGCCAGCAGCTTGGCCCCCGGGACAGGGTACGAGCAGTACTTC
CDR3 protein: CASSLAPGTGYEQYF

D gene: NA
J gene: TRBJ1-1
clone size: NA
V gene: TRBV28
CDR3 DNA: TGTGCCAGCAGTTTCTCCACTGAAGCTTTCTTT
CDR3 protein: CASSFSTEAFF

D gene: TRBD2
J gene: TRBJ2-3
clone size: NA
V gene: TRBV5-1
CDR3 DNA: TGCGCCAGCAGCTTTTCTAGCGGTAGCACAGATACGCAGTATTTT
CDR3 protein: CASSFSSGSTDTQYF

D gene: NA
J gene: TRBJ1-5
clone size: NA
V gene: TRBV11-1
CDR3 DNA: TGTGCCAGCAGCTTAGTCGGGAATCAGCCCCAGCATTTT
CDR3 protein: CASSLVGNQPQHF

D gene: TRBD1
J gene: TRBJ1-6
clone size: NA
V gene: TRBV4-2
CDR3 DNA: TGTGCCAGCAGCCAAGAAGGGACAGGGATTTCACCCCTCCACTTT
CDR3 protein: CASSQEGTGISPLHF

D gene: TRBD1
J gene: TRBJ2-1
clone size: NA
V gene: TRBV9
CDR3 DNA: TGTGCCAGCAGCGTAGGTGGGACAGGGGGCGCTCTTGAACGCGAGCAGTTCTTC
CDR3 protein: CASSVGGTGGALEREQFF

D gene: NA
J gene: TRBJ2-7
clone size: NA
V gene: TRBV27
CDR3 DNA: TGTGCCAGCAGTCCTCGGACAGAAACCTACGAGCAGTACTTC
CDR3 protein: CASSPRTETYEQYF

D gene: TRBD1
J gene: TRBJ1-4
clone size: NA
V gene: TRBV9
CDR3 DNA: TGTGCCAGCAGCCGACAGGGTCTAAATGAAAAACTGTTTTTT
CDR3 protein: CASSRQGLNEKLFF

D gene: NA
J gene: TRBJ1-1
clone size: NA
V gene: TRBV30
CDR3 DNA: TGTGCCTGGAGTAGGGCAGGGTCTGAAGCTTTCTTT
CDR3 protein: CAWSRAGSEAFF

D gene: NA
J gene: TRBJ2-2
clone size: once
V gene: TRBV11-3
CDR3 DNA: TGTGCCAGCTCTGGGACTGACTTCGGGGAGCTGTTTTTT
CDR3 protein: CASSGTDFGELFF

D gene: TRBD2
J gene: TRBJ2-3
clone size: NA
V gene: TRBV5-4
CDR3 DNA: TGTGCCAGCAAACCGGCGGGGGGGATCACAGATACGCAGTATTTT
CDR3 protein: CASKPAGGITDTQYF

D gene: TRBD1
J gene: TRBJ1-4
clone size: NA
V gene: TRBV5-8
CDR3 DNA: TGTGCCAGCAGCTCCGGACAGGGAGTGGAAAAACTGTTTTTT
CDR3 protein: CASSSGQGVEKLFF

D gene: TRBD2
J gene: TRBJ2-7
clone size: NA
V gene: TRBV11-2
CDR3 DNA: TGTGCCAGCAGATCCACTAGCGGGGGACTCTACGAGCAGTACTTC
CDR3 protein: CASRSTSGGLYEQYF

D gene: NA
J gene: TRBJ2-3
clone size: NA
V gene: TRBV9
CDR3 DNA: TGTGCCAGCAGCGTCAAAAACCCGTCGGGGAGGGGGAGGACAGATACGCAGTATTTT
CDR3 protein: CASSVKNPSGRGRTDTQYF

D gene: NA
J gene: TRBJ2-2
clone size: NA
V gene: TRBV5-6
CDR3 DNA: TGTGCCAGCAGCTTGGCGCGGGTTCGGGGATGGGTGGACTCCGGGGAGCTGTTTTTT
CDR3 protein: CASSLARVRGWVDSGELFF

D gene: NA
J gene: TRBJ2-6
clone size: NA
V gene: TRBV7-9
CDR3 DNA: TGTGCCAGCAGCTTAGTAACTATGGGGGCCAACGTCCTGACTTTC
CDR3 protein: CASSLVTMGANVLTF

D gene: TRBD1
J gene: TRBJ2-5
clone size: once
V gene: TRBV7-6
CDR3 DNA: TGTGCCAGCAGATCCGGGACAGGGGTCAGGGGGCAAGAGACCCAGTACTTC
CDR3 protein: CASRSGTGVRGQETQYF

D gene: TRBD1
J gene: TRBJ1-1
clone size: NA
V gene: TRBV6-5
CDR3 DNA: TGTGCCACATCTACAGGGGGCGCGGGATTTCTCGAAGCTTTCTTT
CDR3 protein: CATSTGGAGFLEAFF

D gene: NA
J gene: TRBJ2-2
clone size: NA
V gene: TRBV10-3
CDR3 DNA: TGTGCCATCAGCGTACAACCAGGGGGGTCGAACACCGGGGAGCTGTTTTTT
CDR3 protein: CAISVQPGGSNTGELFF

D gene: NA
J gene: TRBJ1-1
clone size: NA
V gene: TRBV30
CDR3 DNA: TGTGCCTGGATGGAGGCTGAAGCTTTCTTT
CDR3 protein: CAWMEAEAFF

D gene: TRBD2
J gene: TRBJ2-7
clone size: NA
V gene: TRBV27
CDR3 DNA: TGTGCCAGCAGTTCGTATAGCGGGGCGGCCTACGAGCAGTACTTC
CDR3 protein: CASSSYSGAAYEQYF

D gene: NA
J gene: TRBJ1-6
clone size: few
V gene: TRBV15
CDR3 DNA: TGTGCCACCAGCAGGGAGTTGGGGGGTTCTTCACCCCTCCACTTT
CDR3 protein: CATSRELGGSSPLHF

D gene: NA
J gene: TRBJ1-2
clone size: few
V gene: TRBV6-1
CDR3 DNA: TGTGCCAGCAGTGAAGGTCCGGGACAAAACTATGGCTACACCTTC
CDR3 protein: CASSEGPGQNYGYTF

D gene: TRBD2
J gene: TRBJ2-2
clone size: NA
V gene: TRBV9
CDR3 DNA: TGTGCCAGCAGCGTTAGCGGGAGCAACACCGGGGAGCTGTTTTTT
CDR3 protein: CASSVSGSNTGELFF

D gene: TRBD2
J gene: TRBJ2-1
clone size: NA
V gene: TRBV5-1
CDR3 DNA: TGCGCCAGCAGCAGAGACAGCGGGAAGTCCTACAATGAGCAGTTCTTC
CDR3 protein: CASSRDSGKSYNEQFF

D gene: NA
J gene: TRBJ2-1
clone size: NA
V gene: TRBV6-4
CDR3 DNA: TGTGCCAGCGGGGGGGACAGGAGAATATACAATGAGCAGTTCTTC
CDR3 protein: CASGGDRRIYNEQFF

D gene: NA
J gene: TRBJ2-5
clone size: NA
V gene: TRBV29-1
CDR3 DNA: TGCAGCGTTGAAGGTAGCTTCGAGACCCAGTACTTC
CDR3 protein: CSVEGSFETQYF

D gene: TRBD2
J gene: TRBJ2-7
clone size: NA
V gene: TRBV10-2
CDR3 DNA: TGCGCCAGCAGTGAGTCTATTCTAACGCGGGAGAACTCCTACGAGCAGTACTTC
CDR3 protein: CASSESILTRENSYEQYF

D gene: TRBD1
J gene: TRBJ1-5
clone size: NA
V gene: TRBV6-1
CDR3 DNA: TGTGCCAGCAGTGAAGCTCGGACAGGGGGTAGCAGCAATCAGCCCCAGCATTTT
CDR3 protein: CASSEARTGGSSNQPQHF

D gene: TRBD1
J gene: TRBJ2-7
clone size: NA
V gene: TRBV19
CDR3 DNA: TGTGCCAGTAGTTCCGCAGGGGGCGGGTACGAGCAGTACTTC
CDR3 protein: CASSSAGGGYEQYF